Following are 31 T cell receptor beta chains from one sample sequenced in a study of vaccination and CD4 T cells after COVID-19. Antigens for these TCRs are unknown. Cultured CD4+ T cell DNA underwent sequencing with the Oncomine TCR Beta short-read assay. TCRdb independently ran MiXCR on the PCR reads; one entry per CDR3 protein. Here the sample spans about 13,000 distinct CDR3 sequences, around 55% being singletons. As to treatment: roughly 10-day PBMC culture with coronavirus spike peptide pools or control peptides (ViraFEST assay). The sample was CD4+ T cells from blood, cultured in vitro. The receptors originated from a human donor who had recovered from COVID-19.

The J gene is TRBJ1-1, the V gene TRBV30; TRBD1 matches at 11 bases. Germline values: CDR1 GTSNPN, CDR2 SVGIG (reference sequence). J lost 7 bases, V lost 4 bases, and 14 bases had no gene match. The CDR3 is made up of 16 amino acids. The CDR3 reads CAWMNYGTGGSDEAFF. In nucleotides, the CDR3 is TGTGCCTGGATGAACTATGGGACAGGGGGATCTGATGAAGCTTTCTTT.

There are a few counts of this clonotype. CDR3 DNA: TGTGCCAGCAGCTTCAGGGCGTGGGTTAACACCGGGGAGCTGTTTTTT. This gives the protein CASSFRAWVNTGELFF. This chain connects TRBV7-3 to TRBJ2-2, with D maybe TRBD1 (5 bases). The CDR3 runs to 16 residues. V lost 3 bases and J lost 2, with 13 bases in between. Germline V lookup: CDR1 SGHTA, CDR2 FQGTGA.

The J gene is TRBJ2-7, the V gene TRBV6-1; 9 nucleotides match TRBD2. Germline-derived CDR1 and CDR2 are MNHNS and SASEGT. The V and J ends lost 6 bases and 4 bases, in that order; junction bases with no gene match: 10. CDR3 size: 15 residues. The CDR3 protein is CASRGTGTSSYEQYF. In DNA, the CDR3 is TGTGCCAGCAGGGGCACCGGGACTAGCTCTTACGAGCAGTACTTC.

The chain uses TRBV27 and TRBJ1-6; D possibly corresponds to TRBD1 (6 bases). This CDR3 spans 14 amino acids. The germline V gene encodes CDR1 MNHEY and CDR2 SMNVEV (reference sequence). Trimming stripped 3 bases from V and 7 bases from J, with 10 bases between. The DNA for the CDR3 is TGTGCCAGCAGTTTTCAGGGGCTGAATTCACCCCTCCACTTT. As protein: CASSFQGLNSPLHF.

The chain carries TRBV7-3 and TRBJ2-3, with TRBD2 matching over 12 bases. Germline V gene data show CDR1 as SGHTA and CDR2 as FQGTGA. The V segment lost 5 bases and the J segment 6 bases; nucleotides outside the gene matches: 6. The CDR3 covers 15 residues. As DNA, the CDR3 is TGTGCCAGCAGCGTCAGACTAGCGGGAGCCGATACGCAGTATTTT. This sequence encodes CASSVRLAGADTQYF.

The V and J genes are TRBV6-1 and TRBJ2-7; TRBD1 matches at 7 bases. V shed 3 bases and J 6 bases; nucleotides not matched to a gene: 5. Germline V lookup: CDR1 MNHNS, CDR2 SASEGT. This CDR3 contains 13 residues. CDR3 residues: CASSETGIPEQYF. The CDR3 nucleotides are TGTGCCAGCAGTGAGACAGGGATCCCCGAGCAGTACTTC.

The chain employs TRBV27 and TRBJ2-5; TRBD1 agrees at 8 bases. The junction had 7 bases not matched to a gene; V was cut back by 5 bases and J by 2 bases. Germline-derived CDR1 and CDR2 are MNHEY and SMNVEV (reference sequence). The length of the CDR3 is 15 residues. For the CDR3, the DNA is TGTGCCAGCAGTCCCCGGACAGGGAAACAAGAGACCCAGTACTTC. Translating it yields CASSPRTGKQETQYF.

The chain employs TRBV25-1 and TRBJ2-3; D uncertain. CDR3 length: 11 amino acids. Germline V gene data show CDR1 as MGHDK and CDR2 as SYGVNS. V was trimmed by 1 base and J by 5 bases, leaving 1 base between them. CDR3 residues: CASSELDTQYF. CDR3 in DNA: TGTGCCAGCAGTGAATTAGATACGCAGTATTTT.

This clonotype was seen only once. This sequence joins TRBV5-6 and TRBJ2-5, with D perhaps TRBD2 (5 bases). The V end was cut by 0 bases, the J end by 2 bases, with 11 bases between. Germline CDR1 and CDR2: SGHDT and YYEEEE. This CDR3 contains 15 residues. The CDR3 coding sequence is TGTGCCAGCAGCTTGGCCGGGGAAGGGCAAGAGACCCAGTACTTC. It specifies CASSLAGEGQETQYF.

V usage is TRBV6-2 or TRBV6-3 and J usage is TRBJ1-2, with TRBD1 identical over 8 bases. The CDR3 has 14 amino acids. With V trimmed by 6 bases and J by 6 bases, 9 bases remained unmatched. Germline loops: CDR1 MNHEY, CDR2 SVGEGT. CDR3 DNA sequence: TGTGCCAGCAGAGAGCCGGGACAGGAGCATGGCTACACCTTC. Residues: CASREPGQEHGYTF.

The CDR3 DNA is TGTGCCAGCAGCTGGCCCCTCTTCGGCACTGAAGCTTTCTTT. It specifies CASSWPLFGTEAFF. The chain employs TRBV6-2 or TRBV6-3 and TRBJ1-1; D gene ambiguous. The CDR3 totals 14 residues. CDR1 is MNHEY, CDR2 SVGEGT, per germline. V gave up 6 bases and J gave up 4 bases, with 15 bases separating them.

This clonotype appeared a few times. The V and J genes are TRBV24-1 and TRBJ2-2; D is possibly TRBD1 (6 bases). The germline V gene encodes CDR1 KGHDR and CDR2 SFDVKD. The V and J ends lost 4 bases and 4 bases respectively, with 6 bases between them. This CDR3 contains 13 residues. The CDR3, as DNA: TGTGCCACCAGTGAGGACAGCACCGGGGAGCTGTTTTTT. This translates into CATSEDSTGELFF.

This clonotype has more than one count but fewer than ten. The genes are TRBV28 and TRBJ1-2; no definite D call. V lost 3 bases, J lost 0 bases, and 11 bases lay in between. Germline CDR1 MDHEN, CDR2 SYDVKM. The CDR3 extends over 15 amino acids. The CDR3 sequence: CASSFTSLANYGYTF. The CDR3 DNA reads TGTGCCAGCAGTTTTACGAGTTTAGCTAACTATGGCTACACCTTC.

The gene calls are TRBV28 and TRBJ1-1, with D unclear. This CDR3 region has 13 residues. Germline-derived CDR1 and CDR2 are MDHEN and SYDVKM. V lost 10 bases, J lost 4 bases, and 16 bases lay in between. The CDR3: CATTRPLFTEAFF. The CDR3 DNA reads TGTGCCACCACGAGGCCCCTCTTCACTGAAGCTTTCTTT.

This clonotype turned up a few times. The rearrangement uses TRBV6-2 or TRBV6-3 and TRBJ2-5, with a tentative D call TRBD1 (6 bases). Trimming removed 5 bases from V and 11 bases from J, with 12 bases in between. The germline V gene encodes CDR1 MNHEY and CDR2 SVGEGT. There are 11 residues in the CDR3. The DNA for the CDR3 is TGTGCCAGCAGTCCCAGGGGTCCTCAGTACTTC. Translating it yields CASSPRGPQYF.

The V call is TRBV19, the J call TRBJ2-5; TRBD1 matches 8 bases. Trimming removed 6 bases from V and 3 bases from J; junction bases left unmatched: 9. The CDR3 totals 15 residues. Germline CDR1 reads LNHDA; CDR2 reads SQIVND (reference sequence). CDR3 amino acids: CASRGGQVPKETQYF. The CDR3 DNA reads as TGTGCCAGTAGGGGGGGACAGGTCCCAAAAGAGACCCAGTACTTC.

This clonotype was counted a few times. In DNA, the CDR3 is TGCAGTGCTAATAGCGGGAGATGGTATGGAGAGACCCAGTACTTC. This codes for CSANSGRWYGETQYF. The rearrangement joins TRBV20-1 to TRBJ2-5; 9 bases are shared with TRBD2. V lost 4 bases to trimming and J lost 4 bases; unmatched junction nucleotides: 10. Germline CDR1 DFQATT, CDR2 SNEGSKA (reference sequence). The CDR3 has 15 amino acids.

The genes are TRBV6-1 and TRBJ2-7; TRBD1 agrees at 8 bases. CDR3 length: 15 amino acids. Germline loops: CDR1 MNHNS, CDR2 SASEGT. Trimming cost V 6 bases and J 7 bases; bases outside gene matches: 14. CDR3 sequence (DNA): TGTGCCAGCAGCCGTGGGGGACAGGCCCTCTGGGAGCAGTACTTC. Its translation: CASSRGGQALWEQYF.

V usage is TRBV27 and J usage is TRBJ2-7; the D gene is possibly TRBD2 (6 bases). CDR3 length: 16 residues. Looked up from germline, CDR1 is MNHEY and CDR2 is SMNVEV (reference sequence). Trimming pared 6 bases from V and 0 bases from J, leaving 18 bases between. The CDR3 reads CASRRGLTPSSYEQYF. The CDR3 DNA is TGTGCCAGCAGACGAGGACTAACCCCAAGCTCCTACGAGCAGTACTTC.

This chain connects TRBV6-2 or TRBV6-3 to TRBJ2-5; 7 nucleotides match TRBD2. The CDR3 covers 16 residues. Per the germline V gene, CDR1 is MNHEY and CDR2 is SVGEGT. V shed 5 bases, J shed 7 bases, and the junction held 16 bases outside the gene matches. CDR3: CASSSGKALSFATQYF. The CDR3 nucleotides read TGTGCCAGCAGTAGCGGGAAGGCCCTTTCATTTGCGACCCAGTACTTC.

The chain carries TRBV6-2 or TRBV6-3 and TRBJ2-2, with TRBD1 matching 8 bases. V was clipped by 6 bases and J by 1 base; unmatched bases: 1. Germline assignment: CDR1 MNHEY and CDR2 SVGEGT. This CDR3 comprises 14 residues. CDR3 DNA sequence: TGTGCCAGCAGAGGGACAGGGAACACCGGGGAGCTGTTTTTT. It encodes CASRGTGNTGELFF.

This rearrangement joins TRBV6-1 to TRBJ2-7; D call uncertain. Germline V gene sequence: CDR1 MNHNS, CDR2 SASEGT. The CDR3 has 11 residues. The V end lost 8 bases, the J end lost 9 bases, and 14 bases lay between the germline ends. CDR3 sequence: CASGRTIGQYF. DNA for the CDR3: TGTGCCAGCGGTAGGACCATCGGGCAGTACTTC.

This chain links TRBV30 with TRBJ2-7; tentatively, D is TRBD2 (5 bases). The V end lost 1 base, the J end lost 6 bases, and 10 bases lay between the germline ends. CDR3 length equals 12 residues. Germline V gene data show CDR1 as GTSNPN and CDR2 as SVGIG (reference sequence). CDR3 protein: CAWSAGVGEQYF. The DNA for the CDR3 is TGTGCCTGGAGTGCCGGGGTGGGCGAGCAGTACTTC. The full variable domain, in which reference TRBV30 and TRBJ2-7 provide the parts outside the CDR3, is SQTIHQWPATLVQPVGSPLSLECTVEGTSNPNLYWYRQAAGRGLQLLFYSVGIGQISSEVPQNLSASRPQDRQFILSSKKLLLSDSGFYLCAWSAGVGEQYFGPGTRLTVT.

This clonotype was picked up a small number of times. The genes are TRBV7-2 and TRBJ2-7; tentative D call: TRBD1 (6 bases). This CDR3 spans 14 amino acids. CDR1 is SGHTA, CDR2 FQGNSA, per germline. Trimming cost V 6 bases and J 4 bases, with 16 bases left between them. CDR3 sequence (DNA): TGTGCCAGCAGTCAACAGGGCTTCGGGTACGAGCAGTACTTC. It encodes CASSQQGFGYEQYF.

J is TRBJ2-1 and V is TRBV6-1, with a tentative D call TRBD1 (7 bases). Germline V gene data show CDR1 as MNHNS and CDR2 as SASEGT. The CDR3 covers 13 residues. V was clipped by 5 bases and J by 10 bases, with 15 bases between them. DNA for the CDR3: TGTGCCAGCAGTAACGACAGGGAGGTCGAGCAGTTCTTC. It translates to CASSNDREVEQFF.

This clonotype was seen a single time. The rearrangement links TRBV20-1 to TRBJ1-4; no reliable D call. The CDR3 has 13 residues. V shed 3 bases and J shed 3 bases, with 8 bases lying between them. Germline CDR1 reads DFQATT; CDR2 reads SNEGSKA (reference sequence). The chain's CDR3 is CSARRPANEKLFF. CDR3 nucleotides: TGCAGTGCTAGGCGACCGGCTAATGAAAAACTGTTTTTT.

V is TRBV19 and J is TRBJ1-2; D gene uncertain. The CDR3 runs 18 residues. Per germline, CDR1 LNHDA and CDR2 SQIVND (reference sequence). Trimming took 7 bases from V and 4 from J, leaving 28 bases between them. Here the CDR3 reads CASTLTSRGGRGSYGYTF. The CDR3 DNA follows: TGTGCCAGTACTCTTACGTCTCGGGGAGGAAGAGGTAGCTATGGCTACACCTTC.

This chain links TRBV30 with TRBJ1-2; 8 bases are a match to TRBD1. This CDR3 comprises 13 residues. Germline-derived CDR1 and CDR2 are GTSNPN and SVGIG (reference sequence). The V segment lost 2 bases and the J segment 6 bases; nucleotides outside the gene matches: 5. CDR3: CAWSLGQGHGYTF. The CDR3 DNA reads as TGTGCCTGGAGTCTAGGACAGGGACATGGCTACACCTTC.

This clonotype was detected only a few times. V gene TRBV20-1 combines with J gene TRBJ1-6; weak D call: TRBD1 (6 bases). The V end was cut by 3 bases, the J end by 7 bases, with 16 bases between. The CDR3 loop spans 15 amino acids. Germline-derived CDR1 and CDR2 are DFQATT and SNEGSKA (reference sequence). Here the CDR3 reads CSASLDSKRNSPLHF. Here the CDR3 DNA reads TGCAGTGCTAGCCTGGACAGCAAGCGGAATTCACCCCTCCACTTT.

CDR3: CASSEMGQPYNEQFF. For the CDR3, the DNA is TGTGCCAGCAGTGAAATGGGACAGCCCTACAATGAGCAGTTCTTC. This chain joins TRBV6-1 and TRBJ2-1, with TRBD1 matching 7 bases. The CDR3 extends over 15 amino acids. V dropped 2 bases and J dropped 2; count of bases not matched to a gene: 3. In germline, CDR1 is MNHNS, CDR2 SASEGT.

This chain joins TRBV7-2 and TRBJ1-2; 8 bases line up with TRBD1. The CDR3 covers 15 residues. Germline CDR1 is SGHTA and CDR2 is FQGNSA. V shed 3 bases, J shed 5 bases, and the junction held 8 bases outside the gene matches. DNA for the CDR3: TGTGCCAGCAGCTTCCTCGGGACAGGTAGTTATGGCTACACCTTC. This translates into CASSFLGTGSYGYTF.